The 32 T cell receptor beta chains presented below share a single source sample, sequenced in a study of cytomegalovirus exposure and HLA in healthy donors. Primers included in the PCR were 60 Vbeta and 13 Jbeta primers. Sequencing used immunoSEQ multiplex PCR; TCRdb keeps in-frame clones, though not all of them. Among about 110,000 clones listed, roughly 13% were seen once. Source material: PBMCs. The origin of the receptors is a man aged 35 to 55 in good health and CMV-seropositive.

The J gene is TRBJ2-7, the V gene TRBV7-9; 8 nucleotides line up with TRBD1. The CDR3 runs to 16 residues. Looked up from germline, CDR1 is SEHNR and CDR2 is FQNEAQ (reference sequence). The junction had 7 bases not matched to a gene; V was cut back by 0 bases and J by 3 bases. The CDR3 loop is CASSLAQGAGIYEQYF. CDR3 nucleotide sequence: TGTGCCAGCAGCTTAGCCCAGGGGGCAGGGATCTACGAGCAGTACTTC.

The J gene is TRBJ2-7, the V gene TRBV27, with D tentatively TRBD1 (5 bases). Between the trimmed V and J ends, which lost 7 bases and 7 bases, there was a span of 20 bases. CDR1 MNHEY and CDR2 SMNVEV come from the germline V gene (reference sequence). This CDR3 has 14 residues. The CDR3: CASTSGQGEGEQYF. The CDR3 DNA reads TGTGCCAGCACCTCCGGTCAGGGCGAAGGGGAGCAGTACTTC.

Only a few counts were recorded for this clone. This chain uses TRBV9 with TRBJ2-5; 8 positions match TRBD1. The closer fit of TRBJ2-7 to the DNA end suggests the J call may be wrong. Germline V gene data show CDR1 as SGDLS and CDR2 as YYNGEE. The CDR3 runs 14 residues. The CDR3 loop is CASSSRTGRNEQYF. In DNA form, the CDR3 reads TGTGCCAGCAGCTCCCGGACAGGGCGCAACGAGCAGTACTTC.

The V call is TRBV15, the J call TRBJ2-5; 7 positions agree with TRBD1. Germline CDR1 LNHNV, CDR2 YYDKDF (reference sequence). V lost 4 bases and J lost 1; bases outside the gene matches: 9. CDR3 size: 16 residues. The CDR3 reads CATSNPRDSGQETQYF. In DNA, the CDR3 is TGTGCCACCAGCAATCCCCGGGACAGCGGCCAAGAGACCCAGTACTTC.

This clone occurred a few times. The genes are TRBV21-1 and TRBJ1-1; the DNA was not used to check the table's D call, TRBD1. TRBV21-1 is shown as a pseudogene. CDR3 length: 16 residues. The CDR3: CASSKGSGHKNTEAFF. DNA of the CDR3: TGTGCCAGCAGCAAAGGGTCGGGACACAAGAACACTGAAGCTTTCTTT.

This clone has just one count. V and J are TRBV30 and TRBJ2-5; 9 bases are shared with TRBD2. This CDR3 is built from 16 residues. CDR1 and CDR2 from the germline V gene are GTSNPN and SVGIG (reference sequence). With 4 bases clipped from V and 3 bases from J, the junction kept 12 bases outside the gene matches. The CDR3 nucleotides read TGTGCCTGGAAGGGCTTGGTAGCGGGAGTCGAAGAGACCCAGTACTTC. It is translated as CAWKGLVAGVEETQYF.

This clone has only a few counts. Here the CDR3 reads CASSPTLDSVYEQYF. CDR3 DNA sequence: TGTGCCAGCAGCCCTACTCTGGACAGTGTATACGAGCAGTACTTC. The rearrangement uses TRBV9 and TRBJ2-7; TRBD1 might be the D (6 bases). CDR1 SGDLS and CDR2 YYNGEE come from the germline V gene. The CDR3 runs to 15 residues. The V end lost 4 bases, the J end lost 4 bases, and 18 bases lay between the germline ends.

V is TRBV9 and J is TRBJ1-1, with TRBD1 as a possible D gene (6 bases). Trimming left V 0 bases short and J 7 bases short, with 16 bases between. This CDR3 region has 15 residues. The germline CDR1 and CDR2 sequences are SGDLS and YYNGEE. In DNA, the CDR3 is TGTGCCAGCAGCGTAGCGGCAGGGGAGATCGGTGAAGCTTTCTTT. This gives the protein CASSVAAGEIGEAFF.

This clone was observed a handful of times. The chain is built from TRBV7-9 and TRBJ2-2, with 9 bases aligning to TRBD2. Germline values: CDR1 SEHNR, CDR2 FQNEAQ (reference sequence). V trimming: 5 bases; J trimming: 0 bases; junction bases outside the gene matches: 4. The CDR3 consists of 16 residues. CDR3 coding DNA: TGTGCCAGCAGCCTTCTAGCGGGATCGAACACCGGGGAGCTGTTTTTT. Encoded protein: CASSLLAGSNTGELFF.

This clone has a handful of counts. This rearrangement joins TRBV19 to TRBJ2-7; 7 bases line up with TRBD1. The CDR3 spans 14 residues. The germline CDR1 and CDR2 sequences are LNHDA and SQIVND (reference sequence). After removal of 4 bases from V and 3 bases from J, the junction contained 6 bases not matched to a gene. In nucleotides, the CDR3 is TGTGCCAGTAGTACCGGGACAGCGCTCTACGAGCAGTACTTC. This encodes CASSTGTALYEQYF. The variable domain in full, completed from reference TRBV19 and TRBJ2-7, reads DGGITQSPKYLFRKEGQNVTLSCEQNLNHDAMYWYRQDPGQGLRLIYYSQIVNDFQKGDIAEGYSVSREKKESFPLTVTSAQKNPTAFYLCASSTGTALYEQYFGPGTRLTVT.

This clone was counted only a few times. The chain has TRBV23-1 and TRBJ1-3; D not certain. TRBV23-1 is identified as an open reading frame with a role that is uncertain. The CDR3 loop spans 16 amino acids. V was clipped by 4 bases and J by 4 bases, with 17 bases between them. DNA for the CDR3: TGCGCCAGCAGTCTCAAATCCGGGAAGGACGGAAACACCATATATTTT. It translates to CASSLKSGKDGNTIYF.

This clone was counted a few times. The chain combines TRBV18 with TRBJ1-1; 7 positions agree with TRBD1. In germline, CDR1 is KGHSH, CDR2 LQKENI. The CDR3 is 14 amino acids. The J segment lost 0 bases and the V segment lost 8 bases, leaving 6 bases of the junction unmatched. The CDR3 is CASTGDQMNTEAFF. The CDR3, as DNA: TGTGCCAGCACAGGGGATCAAATGAACACTGAAGCTTTCTTT.

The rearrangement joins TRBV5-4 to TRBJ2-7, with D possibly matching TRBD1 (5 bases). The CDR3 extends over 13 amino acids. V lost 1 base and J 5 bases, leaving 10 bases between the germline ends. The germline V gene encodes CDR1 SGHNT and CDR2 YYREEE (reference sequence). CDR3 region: CASSLQGFHEQYF. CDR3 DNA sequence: TGTGCCAGCAGCTTGCAGGGATTCCACGAGCAGTACTTC.

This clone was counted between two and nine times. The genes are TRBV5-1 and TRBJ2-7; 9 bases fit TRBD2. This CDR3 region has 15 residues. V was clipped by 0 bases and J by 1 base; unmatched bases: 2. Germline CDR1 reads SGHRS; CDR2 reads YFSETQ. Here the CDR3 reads CASSLEAGGSYEQYF. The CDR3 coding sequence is TGCGCCAGCAGCTTGGAAGCGGGAGGATCCTACGAGCAGTACTTC.

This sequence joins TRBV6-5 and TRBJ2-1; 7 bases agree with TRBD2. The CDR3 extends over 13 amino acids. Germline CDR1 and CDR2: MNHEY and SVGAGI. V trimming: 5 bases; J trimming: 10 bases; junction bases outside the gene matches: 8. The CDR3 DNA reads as TGTGCCAGCAGTAAGACTAGCCTCAACGAGCAGTTCTTC. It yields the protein CASSKTSLNEQFF.

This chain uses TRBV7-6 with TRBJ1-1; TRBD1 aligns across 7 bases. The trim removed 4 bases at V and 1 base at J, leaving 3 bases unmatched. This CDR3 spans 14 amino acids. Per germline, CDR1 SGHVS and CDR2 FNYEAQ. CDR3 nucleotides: TGTGCCAGCAGCTCTGGACAGGCGAACACTGAAGCTTTCTTT. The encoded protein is CASSSGQANTEAFF. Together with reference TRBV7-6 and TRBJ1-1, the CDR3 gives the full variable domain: GAGVSQSPRYKVTKRGQDVALRCDPISGHVSLYWYRQALGQGPEFLTYFNYEAQQDKSGLPNDRFSAERPEGSISTLTIQRTEQRDSAMYRCASSSGQANTEAFFGQGTRLTVV.

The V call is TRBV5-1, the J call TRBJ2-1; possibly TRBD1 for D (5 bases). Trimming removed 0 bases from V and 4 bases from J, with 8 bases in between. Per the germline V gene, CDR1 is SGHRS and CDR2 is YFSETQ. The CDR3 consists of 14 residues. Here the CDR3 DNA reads TGCGCCAGCAGCTTGGCCAGGGCTTACAATGAGCAGTTCTTC. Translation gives CASSLARAYNEQFF.

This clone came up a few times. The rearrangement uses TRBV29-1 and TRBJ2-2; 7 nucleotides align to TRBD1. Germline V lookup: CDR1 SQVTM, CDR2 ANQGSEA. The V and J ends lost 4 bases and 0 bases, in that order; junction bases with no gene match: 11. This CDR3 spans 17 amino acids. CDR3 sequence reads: CSVGFPSGTANTGELFF. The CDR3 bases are TGCAGCGTTGGATTCCCCTCCGGGACAGCGAACACCGGGGAGCTGTTTTTT.

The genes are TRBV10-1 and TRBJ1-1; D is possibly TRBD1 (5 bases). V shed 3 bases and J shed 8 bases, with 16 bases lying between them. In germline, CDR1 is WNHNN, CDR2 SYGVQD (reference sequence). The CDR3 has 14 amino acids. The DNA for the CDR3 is TGCGCCAGCAGTGATTCGGGGGGTATGTTGGAAGCTTTCTTT. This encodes CASSDSGGMLEAFF.

The CDR3 sequence: CASSDGQGRGGNTIYF. The CDR3 DNA reads as TGTGCCAGCAGCGATGGACAGGGGAGAGGTGGAAACACCATATATTTT. The chain employs TRBV9 and TRBJ1-3; TRBD1 matches at 9 bases. The CDR3 has 16 amino acids. V shed 3 bases and J 3 bases; nucleotides not matched to a gene: 7. Germline assignment: CDR1 SGDLS and CDR2 YYNGEE. The variable domain in full, with the rest retrieved from reference TRBV9 and TRBJ1-3, is DSGVTQTPKHLITATGQRVTLRCSPRSGDLSVYWYQQSLDQGLQFLIQYYNGEERAKGNILERFSAQQFPDLHSELNLSSLELGDSALYFCASSDGQGRGGNTIYFGEGSWLTVV.

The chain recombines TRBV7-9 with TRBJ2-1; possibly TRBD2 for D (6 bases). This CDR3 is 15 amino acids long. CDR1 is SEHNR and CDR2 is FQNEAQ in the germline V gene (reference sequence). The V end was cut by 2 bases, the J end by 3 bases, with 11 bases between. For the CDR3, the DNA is TGTGCCAGCAGCTTACCCGGGAGCAACTACAATGAGCAGTTCTTC. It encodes CASSLPGSNYNEQFF.

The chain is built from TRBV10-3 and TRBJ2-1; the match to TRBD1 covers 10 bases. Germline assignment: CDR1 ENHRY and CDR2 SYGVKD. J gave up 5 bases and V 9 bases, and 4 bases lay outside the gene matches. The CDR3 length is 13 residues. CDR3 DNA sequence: TGTGCCATACGACAGGGGGCCGACAATGAGCAGTTCTTC. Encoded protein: CAIRQGADNEQFF.

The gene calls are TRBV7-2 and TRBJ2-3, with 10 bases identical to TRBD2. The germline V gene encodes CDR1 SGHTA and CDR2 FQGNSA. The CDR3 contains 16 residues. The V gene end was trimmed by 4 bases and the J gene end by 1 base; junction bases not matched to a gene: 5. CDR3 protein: CASSSRTSGRTDTQYF. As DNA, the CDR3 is TGTGCCAGCAGCTCCCGGACTAGCGGACGCACAGATACGCAGTATTTT.

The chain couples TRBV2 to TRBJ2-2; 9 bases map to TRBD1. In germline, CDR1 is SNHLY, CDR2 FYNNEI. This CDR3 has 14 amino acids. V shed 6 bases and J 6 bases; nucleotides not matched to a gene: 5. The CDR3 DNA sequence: TGTGCCAGCAGGACCGGGACAGGGTCCGGGGAGCTGTTTTTT. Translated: CASRTGTGSGELFF.

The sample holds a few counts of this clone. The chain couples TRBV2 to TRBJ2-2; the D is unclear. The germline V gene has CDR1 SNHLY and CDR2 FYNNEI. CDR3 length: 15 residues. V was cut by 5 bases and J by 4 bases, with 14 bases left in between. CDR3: CASSYTGRRTGELFF. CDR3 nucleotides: TGTGCCAGCAGTTACACTGGGCGTCGCACCGGGGAGCTGTTTTTT.

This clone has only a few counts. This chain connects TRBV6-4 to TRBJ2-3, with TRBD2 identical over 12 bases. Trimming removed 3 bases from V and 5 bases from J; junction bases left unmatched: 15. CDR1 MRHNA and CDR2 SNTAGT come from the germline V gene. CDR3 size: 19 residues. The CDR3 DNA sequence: TGTGCCAGCAGTGATTTAAGGGAAAGACTAGCGGGAGTGTTAGATACGCAGTATTTT. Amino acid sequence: CASSDLRERLAGVLDTQYF.

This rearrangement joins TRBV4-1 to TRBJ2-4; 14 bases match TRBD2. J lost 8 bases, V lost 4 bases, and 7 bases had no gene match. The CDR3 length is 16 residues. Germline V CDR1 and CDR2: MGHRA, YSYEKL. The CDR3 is CASSRGTSGRVDIQYF. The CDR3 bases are TGCGCCAGCAGCCGAGGGACTAGCGGGAGAGTTGACATTCAGTACTTC.

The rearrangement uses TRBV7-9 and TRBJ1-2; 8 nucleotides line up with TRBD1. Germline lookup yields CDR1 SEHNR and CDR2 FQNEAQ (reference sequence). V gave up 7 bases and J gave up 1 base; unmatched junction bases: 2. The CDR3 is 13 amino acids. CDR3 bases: TGTGCCAGCACCACAGGGGGTAACTATGGCTACACCTTC. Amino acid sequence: CASTTGGNYGYTF.

CDR3 in amino acids: CASNLQGARAYYEQYF. CDR3 DNA sequence: TGTGCCAGCAATCTACAGGGGGCCCGGGCTTACTACGAGCAGTACTTC. The genes are TRBV27 and TRBJ2-7; 9 bases fit TRBD1. The CDR3 sequence is 16 residues long. Germline assignment: CDR1 MNHEY and CDR2 SMNVEV (reference sequence). V was pared by 7 bases and J by 3 bases, with 13 bases of the junction left unmatched.

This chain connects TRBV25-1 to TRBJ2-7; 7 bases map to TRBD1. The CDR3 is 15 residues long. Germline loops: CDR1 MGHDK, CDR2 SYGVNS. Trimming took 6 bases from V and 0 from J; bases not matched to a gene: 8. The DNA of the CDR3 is TGTGCCAGCAGCCGTCCGGGACAGAGCTCCTACGAGCAGTACTTC. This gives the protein CASSRPGQSSYEQYF.

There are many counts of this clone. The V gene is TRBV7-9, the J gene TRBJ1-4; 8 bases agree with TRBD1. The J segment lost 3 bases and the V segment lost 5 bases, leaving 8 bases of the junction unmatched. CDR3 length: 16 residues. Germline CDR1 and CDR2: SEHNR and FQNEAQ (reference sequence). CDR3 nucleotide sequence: TGTGCCAGCAGCGCCCGGGACAGGAGCGCTAATGAAAAACTGTTTTTT. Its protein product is CASSARDRSANEKLFF.

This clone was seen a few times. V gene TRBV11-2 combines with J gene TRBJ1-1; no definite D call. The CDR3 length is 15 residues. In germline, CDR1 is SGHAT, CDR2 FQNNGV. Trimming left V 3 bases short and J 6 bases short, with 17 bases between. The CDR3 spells CASSLEGRGRAEAFF. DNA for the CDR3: TGTGCCAGCAGCTTGGAAGGGAGAGGTCGAGCTGAAGCTTTCTTT.